This T cell receptor beta chain emerged from a study of low-dose radiotherapy and immunotherapy resistance in tumors. Study in general: Cohort 2 was treated with 1 Gy per fraction every two weeks, amounting to 13 Gy across 26 weeks.

Primers targeting TRAV and TRBV primed first-strand cDNA, covering alpha and beta chains. The authors amplified TCRs for about 20 PCR cycles with a constant-region primer and a V-primer adapter. TCRdb processed the reads anew with MiXCR; each CDR3 protein has one entry. This table has approximately 30,000 distinct CDR3 sequences, about 49% appearing once. The CDR3 extends over 15 amino acids. With 10 bases clipped from V and 1 base from J, the junction kept 5 bases outside the gene matches. Germline lookup yields CDR1 ENHRY and CDR2 SYGVKD. As for time point: after trial treatment. Treatment defined: LDRT plus nivolumab, ipilimumab, low-dose cyclophosphamide and aspirin (RACIN trial). On this clonotype: This likely came from a read error, as a far larger clone is one base away.

This TCR derives from a male donor with gallbladder cancer. The source was PBMCs, collected after low-dose radiotherapy plus immunotherapy. The chain combines TRBV10-3 with TRBJ2-2; TRBD2 matches at 11 bases. CDR3 amino acids: CASRGLAENTGELFF. The CDR3 nucleotides read TGTGCCAGCAGGGGACTAGCGGAGAACACCGGGGAGCTGTTTTTT.